These T cell receptor beta chains were read from a single sample in a study of cytomegalovirus exposure and HLA in healthy donors. Clones were read by immunoSEQ multiplex PCR, and TCRdb kept only the in-frame ones, dropping some. The data contain approximately 150,000 clones, 75% to 90% of them singletons. The sequencing sample was made of PBMCs. The origin of the receptors is a woman aged 25 to 39 in good health and CMV-seronegative. Each CDR3 is given with its conserved first and last residue. Each record gives: J gene, D gene, V gene, clone size, CDR3 protein, CDR3 DNA. D genes are given only for firm matches. Size values are once, few and many counts, or a class for expanded clones, and some rows have none.

J gene: TRBJ2-7; D gene: TRBD2; V gene: TRBV7-2; clone size: NA; CDR3 protein: CASSLTSGTSYEQYF; CDR3 DNA: TGTGCCAGCAGCTTAACCAGCGGGACCTCCTACGAGCAGTACTTC
J gene: TRBJ2-7; D gene: NA; V gene: TRBV27; clone size: once; CDR3 protein: CASRNLMGAEVEQYF; CDR3 DNA: TGTGCCAGCAGAAACCTCATGGGGGCTGAGGTCGAGCAGTACTTC
J gene: TRBJ2-7; D gene: TRBD2; V gene: TRBV28; clone size: NA; CDR3 protein: CASRGASGRYEQYF; CDR3 DNA: TGTGCCAGCAGAGGAGCTAGCGGGAGGTACGAGCAGTACTTC
J gene: TRBJ1-2; D gene: NA; V gene: TRBV7-2; clone size: few; CDR3 protein: CASSLESAGEGGYTF; CDR3 DNA: TGTGCCAGCAGCTTAGAGTCCGCAGGGGAGGGAGGCTACACCTTC
J gene: TRBJ2-1; D gene: TRBD2; V gene: TRBV28; clone size: NA; CDR3 protein: CASSVSGRNPYNEQFF; CDR3 DNA: TGTGCCAGCAGTGTTAGCGGGAGAAACCCCTACAATGAGCAGTTCTTC
J gene: TRBJ2-1; D gene: NA; V gene: TRBV27; clone size: NA; CDR3 protein: CASSLPGYNEQFF; CDR3 DNA: TGTGCCAGCAGTTTACCAGGGTACAATGAGCAGTTCTTC
J gene: TRBJ2-2; D gene: NA; V gene: TRBV11-3; clone size: NA; CDR3 protein: CASSLSSTGELFF; CDR3 DNA: TGTGCCAGCAGCTTAAGTAGTACCGGGGAGCTGTTTTTT
J gene: TRBJ1-5; D gene: NA; V gene: TRBV29-1; clone size: once; CDR3 protein: CSVEVGGEQPQHF; CDR3 DNA: TGCAGCGTTGAGGTAGGGGGGGAACAGCCCCAGCATTTT
J gene: TRBJ2-6; D gene: TRBD1; V gene: TRBV19; clone size: NA; CDR3 protein: CASSTATGYGANVLTF; CDR3 DNA: TGTGCCAGTAGCACCGCGACAGGGTACGGGGCCAACGTCCTGACTTTC
J gene: TRBJ2-3; D gene: NA; V gene: TRBV5-4; clone size: NA; CDR3 protein: CASSLAGIQGTSTDTQYF; CDR3 DNA: TGTGCCAGCAGCTTGGCGGGGATACAGGGAACTAGCACAGATACGCAGTATTTT
J gene: TRBJ1-1; D gene: NA; V gene: TRBV9; clone size: NA; CDR3 protein: CAGSMGGGAGEAFF; CDR3 DNA: TGTGCCGGCAGCATGGGGGGAGGGGCGGGTGAAGCTTTCTTT
J gene: TRBJ2-4; D gene: TRBD1; V gene: TRBV7-9; clone size: NA; CDR3 protein: CSSSFTGGASKNIQYF; CDR3 DNA: TGTTCCAGCAGTTTTACAGGGGGCGCATCCAAAAACATTCAGTACTTC
J gene: TRBJ1-2; D gene: NA; V gene: TRBV25-1; clone size: once; CDR3 protein: CASSDISGAGGYTF; CDR3 DNA: TGTGCCAGCAGTGATATCAGTGGCGCGGGAGGCTACACCTTC
J gene: TRBJ2-7; D gene: TRBD2; V gene: TRBV9; clone size: NA; CDR3 protein: CASSPRLAGATYEQYF; CDR3 DNA: TGTGCCAGCAGCCCCCGACTAGCGGGAGCTACCTACGAGCAGTACTTC
J gene: TRBJ2-6; D gene: NA; V gene: TRBV28; clone size: NA; CDR3 protein: CASSTTDSSSGANVLTF; CDR3 DNA: TGTGCCAGCAGTACCACGGACAGTTCCTCTGGGGCCAACGTCCTGACTTTC
J gene: TRBJ2-6; D gene: NA; V gene: TRBV29-1; clone size: NA; CDR3 protein: CSVGGAGGSGANVLTF; CDR3 DNA: TGCAGCGTTGGGGGGGCAGGGGGGTCTGGGGCCAACGTCCTGACTTTC
J gene: TRBJ2-7; D gene: NA; V gene: TRBV6-1; clone size: NA; CDR3 protein: CASIPPGFAAEQYF; CDR3 DNA: TGTGCCAGCATCCCCCCCGGTTTCGCGGCCGAGCAGTACTTC
J gene: TRBJ2-1; D gene: NA; V gene: TRBV2; clone size: NA; CDR3 protein: CASSIESASYSYNEQFF; CDR3 DNA: TGTGCCAGCAGTATAGAGTCGGCTAGCTACTCCTACAATGAGCAGTTCTTC
J gene: TRBJ2-1; D gene: NA; V gene: TRBV6-4; clone size: NA; CDR3 protein: CASSDSLEQGRNEQFF; CDR3 DNA: TGTGCCAGCAGTGACTCCCTCGAGCAGGGGCGTAATGAGCAGTTCTTC
J gene: TRBJ2-2; D gene: NA; V gene: TRBV11-2; clone size: NA; CDR3 protein: CASSYTTGQNTGELFF; CDR3 DNA: TGTGCCAGCAGCTATACTACGGGACAGAACACCGGGGAGCTGTTTTTT
J gene: TRBJ2-5; D gene: TRBD2; V gene: TRBV5-1; clone size: NA; CDR3 protein: CASSSRGVGQETQYF; CDR3 DNA: TGCGCCAGCAGCTCGCGGGGGGTCGGCCAAGAGACCCAGTACTTC
J gene: TRBJ1-3; D gene: NA; V gene: TRBV11-3; clone size: NA; CDR3 protein: CASSEQGAGNTIYF; CDR3 DNA: TGTGCCAGCAGCGAACAGGGAGCTGGAAACACCATATATTTT
J gene: TRBJ2-5; D gene: TRBD2; V gene: TRBV9; clone size: NA; CDR3 protein: CASNREEETQYF; CDR3 DNA: TGTGCCAGCAACCGGGAGGAGGAGACCCAGTACTTC
J gene: TRBJ1-1; D gene: NA; V gene: TRBV5-1; clone size: NA; CDR3 protein: CASSLGPSMATEAFF; CDR3 DNA: TGCGCCAGCAGCTTGGGCCCTTCCATGGCCACTGAAGCTTTCTTT
J gene: TRBJ1-1; D gene: NA; V gene: TRBV6-4; clone size: once; CDR3 protein: CASSTGLNTEAFF; CDR3 DNA: TGTGCCAGCAGCACAGGGTTGAACACTGAAGCTTTCTTT
J gene: TRBJ1-1; D gene: TRBD1; V gene: TRBV29-1; clone size: few; CDR3 protein: CSVVRGQGAFF; CDR3 DNA: TGCAGCGTTGTCAGGGGACAGGGAGCTTTCTTT
J gene: TRBJ1-5; D gene: NA; V gene: TRBV6-6; clone size: NA; CDR3 protein: CASRAGLGGGQPQHF; CDR3 DNA: TGTGCCAGCAGAGCTGGACTAGGGGGGGGGCAGCCCCAGCATTTT
J gene: TRBJ2-1; D gene: TRBD2; V gene: TRBV6-4; clone size: once; CDR3 protein: CASSRSGGSYNEQFF; CDR3 DNA: TGTGCCAGCAGTCGATCGGGAGGGTCCTACAATGAGCAGTTCTTC
J gene: TRBJ2-2; D gene: TRBD2; V gene: TRBV6-7; clone size: NA; CDR3 protein: CASSYFQREGTGELFF; CDR3 DNA: TGTGCCAGCAGTTACTTTCAACGGGAGGGCACCGGGGAGCTGTTTTTT
J gene: TRBJ2-3; D gene: TRBD1; V gene: TRBV6-4; clone size: NA; CDR3 protein: CASSRDSSTDTQYF; CDR3 DNA: TGTGCCAGCAGTAGGGACAGCAGCACAGATACGCAGTATTTT
J gene: TRBJ1-1; D gene: NA; V gene: TRBV5-1; clone size: NA; CDR3 protein: CASSLDADTGDTEAFF; CDR3 DNA: TGCGCCAGCAGCTTGGATGCGGACACCGGAGACACTGAAGCTTTCTTT
J gene: TRBJ1-2; D gene: TRBD1; V gene: TRBV6-5; clone size: NA; CDR3 protein: CASSYTAGGYGYTF; CDR3 DNA: TGTGCCAGCAGTTACACCGCAGGGGGGTATGGCTACACCTTC
J gene: TRBJ2-1; D gene: TRBD1; V gene: TRBV4-1; clone size: few; CDR3 protein: CASSQNRFGQGLHNEQFF; CDR3 DNA: TGCGCCAGCAGCCAAAACAGATTCGGACAGGGGCTACACAATGAGCAGTTCTTC
J gene: TRBJ2-5; D gene: NA; V gene: TRBV5-5; clone size: NA; CDR3 protein: CASSLGVRGETQYF; CDR3 DNA: TGTGCCAGCAGCTTGGGCGTGAGGGGGGAGACCCAGTACTTC
J gene: TRBJ1-4; D gene: TRBD1; V gene: TRBV5-1; clone size: few; CDR3 protein: CASSFAGQDEKLFF; CDR3 DNA: TGCGCCAGCAGCTTTGCGGGACAGGATGAAAAACTGTTTTTT
J gene: TRBJ1-1; D gene: NA; V gene: TRBV29-1; clone size: NA; CDR3 protein: CSADGPYENTEAFF; CDR3 DNA: TGCAGCGCCGATGGCCCATACGAGAACACTGAAGCTTTCTTT
J gene: TRBJ2-2; D gene: NA; V gene: TRBV27; clone size: NA; CDR3 protein: CASSLGSGLGGELFF; CDR3 DNA: TGTGCCAGCAGTTTAGGTTCAGGGTTGGGCGGGGAGCTGTTTTTT
J gene: TRBJ1-3; D gene: TRBD1; V gene: TRBV9; clone size: once; CDR3 protein: CASSVGDRTGNTIYF; CDR3 DNA: TGTGCCAGCAGCGTAGGGGACAGGACAGGAAACACCATATATTTT
J gene: TRBJ2-3; D gene: TRBD1; V gene: TRBV11-1; clone size: NA; CDR3 protein: CASSGTGGVRDTQYF; CDR3 DNA: TGTGCCAGCAGCGGGACAGGGGGAGTACGTGATACGCAGTATTTT
J gene: TRBJ1-6; D gene: NA; V gene: TRBV7-2; clone size: NA; CDR3 protein: CASTYQPRSSSYNSPLHF; CDR3 DNA: TGTGCCAGCACCTACCAACCTCGATCGAGCTCCTATAATTCACCCCTCCACTTT
J gene: TRBJ2-7; D gene: NA; V gene: TRBV7-2; clone size: NA; CDR3 protein: CASSRLYEQYF; CDR3 DNA: TGTGCCAGCAGCCGACTTTACGAGCAGTACTTC
J gene: TRBJ1-1; D gene: NA; V gene: TRBV30; clone size: NA; CDR3 protein: CAWNPGGVNKNTEAFF; CDR3 DNA: TGTGCCTGGAACCCGGGAGGGGTAAATAAGAACACTGAAGCTTTCTTT
J gene: TRBJ2-3; D gene: NA; V gene: TRBV7-3; clone size: NA; CDR3 protein: CASSFTELDTQYF; CDR3 DNA: TGTGCCAGCAGCTTTACTGAATTAGATACGCAGTATTTT
J gene: TRBJ2-2; D gene: TRBD1; V gene: TRBV9; clone size: NA; CDR3 protein: CASSVGQGAAGELFF; CDR3 DNA: TGTGCCAGCAGCGTAGGTCAGGGGGCTGCCGGGGAGCTGTTTTTT
J gene: TRBJ2-1; D gene: TRBD2; V gene: TRBV5-1; clone size: NA; CDR3 protein: CASSFSGTSAFNEQFF; CDR3 DNA: TGCGCCAGCAGCTTTTCCGGGACTAGCGCCTTCAATGAGCAGTTCTTC
J gene: TRBJ2-1; D gene: TRBD1; V gene: TRBV6-6; clone size: few; CDR3 protein: CASSGTGGNEQFF; CDR3 DNA: TGTGCCAGCAGTGGAACAGGGGGCAATGAGCAGTTCTTC
J gene: TRBJ2-5; D gene: NA; V gene: TRBV6-1; clone size: few; CDR3 protein: CASSGGQGETQYF; CDR3 DNA: TGTGCCAGCAGTGGCGGTCAGGGAGAGACCCAGTACTTC
J gene: TRBJ1-2; D gene: NA; V gene: TRBV19; clone size: once; CDR3 protein: CASRDRGNYGYTF; CDR3 DNA: TGTGCCAGTAGAGATCGGGGGAACTATGGCTACACCTTC
J gene: TRBJ1-2; D gene: NA; V gene: TRBV6-1; clone size: NA; CDR3 protein: CASSEDSQVYGYTF; CDR3 DNA: TGTGCCAGCAGTGAAGACAGCCAGGTCTATGGCTACACCTTC
J gene: TRBJ2-1; D gene: NA; V gene: TRBV9; clone size: NA; CDR3 protein: CASSVEGAGRLYNEQFF; CDR3 DNA: TGTGCCAGCAGCGTAGAGGGGGCGGGAAGGCTCTACAATGAGCAGTTCTTC
J gene: TRBJ1-6; D gene: NA; V gene: TRBV10-3; clone size: NA; CDR3 protein: CAISDSGTPPFSLHF; CDR3 DNA: TGTGCCATCAGTGATAGCGGGACACCCCCTTTCTCCCTCCACTTT
J gene: TRBJ1-6; D gene: NA; V gene: TRBV7-2; clone size: NA; CDR3 protein: CASSFDSRSSPLHF; CDR3 DNA: TGTGCCAGCAGCTTCGACAGTCGTAGTTCACCCCTCCACTTT
J gene: TRBJ2-3; D gene: TRBD2; V gene: TRBV11-2; clone size: few; CDR3 protein: CASSGSPLAGGSDTQYF; CDR3 DNA: TGTGCCAGCAGCGGTAGTCCCCTAGCGGGAGGATCAGATACGCAGTATTTT
J gene: TRBJ2-2; D gene: NA; V gene: TRBV5-1; clone size: few; CDR3 protein: CASTPGGLNTGELFF; CDR3 DNA: TGCGCCAGCACCCCAGGAGGCCTTAACACCGGGGAGCTGTTTTTT
J gene: TRBJ2-7; D gene: TRBD1; V gene: TRBV19; clone size: NA; CDR3 protein: CASSTPRGRKDEQYF; CDR3 DNA: TGTGCCAGTAGTACCCCCAGGGGGCGGAAGGACGAGCAGTACTTC